This T cell receptor (beta chain) comes out of a study of blood T cell repertoires in COVID-19. Study-level background: The samples span acute and convalescent COVID-19 from the United States, Italy and Spain. PBMCs, B-cell-depleted T cells, or T cells were the source of the cDNA or gDNA that made up the material.

Authors' processing steps: The authors estimated nucleated cell counts from reference gene primer amplification. Method: immunoSEQ multiplex PCR; TCRdb's copy keeps in-frame clones and lacks some. For V, J and clone size, that table is used; D and trimming come from the DNA. The sample has roughly 90,000 clones; around 80% are singletons. The CDR3 length is 12 residues. With 5 bases removed from V and 3 bases from J, the gap between germline ends came to 7 bases. Germline V gene lookup returns CDR1 WSHSY and CDR2 SAAADI. Sequenced material: peripheral blood. The rearrangement links TRBV10-2 to TRBJ2-5; D is uncertain. This TCR was recovered from an elderly woman with active or convalescent COVID-19. The CDR3 bases are TGCGCCAGCAGTTTTGAGAAAGAGACCCAGTACTTC. This codes for CASSFEKETQYF.